This T cell receptor (beta chain) originates from a study of T cell responses to AZD1222 COVID-19 vaccine. Study-level findings and limits: Just a handful of AZD1222 recipients tested seropositive at baseline.

Profiling relied on immunoSEQ multiplex PCR, and the TCRdb table lists in-frame clones only, not all of them. Among around 99,000 clones, approximately 87% were seen once, and the ten largest hold roughly 4.4%. For this clone: Its specificity is unknown.

The junction had 9 bases not matched to a gene; V was cut back by 7 bases and J by 6 bases. Germline CDR1 SGHRS, CDR2 YFSETQ. The CDR3 consists of 14 residues. This chain links TRBV5-1 with TRBJ2-2, with 7 positions matching TRBD2. The origin of this receptor is an adult who received the AZD1222 COVID-19 vaccine. The sample here was peripheral blood, taken 28 days after the second AZD1222 dose. CDR3 residues: CASRRGVDPGELFF. The DNA for the CDR3 is TGCGCCAGCCGCCGGGGGGTCGATCCCGGGGAGCTGTTTTTT.